This TCR beta chain comes out of a study of T cells in Graves' hyperthyroidism and ophthalmopathy. CDR3 length: 15 residues. Trimming cost V 3 bases and J 1 base; bases outside gene matches: 3. CDR1 is ENHRY and CDR2 is SYGVKD in the germline V gene. Amplification of TCR beta CDR3 regions used RNA as the template. The HTBI primer set was used in a first-round RT-PCR of the TCR CDR3. MiXCR, applied by TCRdb to the multiplex PCR reads, yields one record per CDR3 protein. The sample carries fewer than 900,000 distinct CDR3 sequences, over 15% recorded once. Sequencing used blood. This TCR derives from a woman in her forties or fifties with Graves' hyperthyroidism that later progressed to Graves' ophthalmopathy. The rearrangement joins TRBV10-3 to TRBJ1-1; 9 positions match TRBD1. CDR3 residues: CAISEDRGTNTEAFF. The DNA for the CDR3 is TGTGCCATCAGTGAAGACAGGGGGACGAACACTGAAGCTTTCTTT.